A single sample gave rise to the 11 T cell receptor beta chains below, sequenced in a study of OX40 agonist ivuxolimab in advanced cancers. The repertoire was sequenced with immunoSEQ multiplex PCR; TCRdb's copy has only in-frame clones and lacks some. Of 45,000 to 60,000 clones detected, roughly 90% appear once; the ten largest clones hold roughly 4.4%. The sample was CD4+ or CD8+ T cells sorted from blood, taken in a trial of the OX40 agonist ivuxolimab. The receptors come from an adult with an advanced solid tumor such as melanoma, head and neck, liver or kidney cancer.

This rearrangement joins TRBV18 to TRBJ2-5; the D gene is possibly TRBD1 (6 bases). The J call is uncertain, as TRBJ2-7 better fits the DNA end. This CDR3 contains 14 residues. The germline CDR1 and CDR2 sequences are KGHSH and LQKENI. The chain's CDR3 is CASSQGGPSYEQYF. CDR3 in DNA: TGTGCCAGCTCCCAAGGGGGACCGAGCTACGAGCAGTACTTC.

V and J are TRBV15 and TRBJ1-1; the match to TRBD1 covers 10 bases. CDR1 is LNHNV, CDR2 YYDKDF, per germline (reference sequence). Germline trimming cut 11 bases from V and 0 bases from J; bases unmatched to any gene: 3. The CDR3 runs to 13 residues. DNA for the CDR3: TGTGCCGCGGGACAGGGGCTGAACACTGAAGCTTTCTTT. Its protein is CAAGQGLNTEAFF.

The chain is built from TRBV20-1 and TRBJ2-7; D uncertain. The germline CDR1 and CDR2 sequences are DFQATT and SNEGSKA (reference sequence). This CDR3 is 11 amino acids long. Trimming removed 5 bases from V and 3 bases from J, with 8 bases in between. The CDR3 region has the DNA TGCAGTGCTTCTCGTCTCTACGAGCAGTACTTC. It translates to CSASRLYEQYF.

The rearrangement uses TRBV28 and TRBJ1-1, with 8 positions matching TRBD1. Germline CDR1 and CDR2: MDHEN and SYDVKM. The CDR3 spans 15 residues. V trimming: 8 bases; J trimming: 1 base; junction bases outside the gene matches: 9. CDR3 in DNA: TGTGCCAGCGGCTTTCCGGGACAGGAGAACACTGAAGCTTTCTTT. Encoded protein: CASGFPGQENTEAFF.

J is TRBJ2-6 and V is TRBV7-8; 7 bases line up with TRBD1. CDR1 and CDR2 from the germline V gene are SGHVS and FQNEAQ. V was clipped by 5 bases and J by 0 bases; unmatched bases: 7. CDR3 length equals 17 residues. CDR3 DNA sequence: TGTGCCAGCAGCCAAAGACAGGGCCTCTCTGGGGCCAACGTCCTGACTTTC. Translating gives CASSQRQGLSGANVLTF.

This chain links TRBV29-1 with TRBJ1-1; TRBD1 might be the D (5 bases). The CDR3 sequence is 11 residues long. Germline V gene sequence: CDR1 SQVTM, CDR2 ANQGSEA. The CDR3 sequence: CGVTANTEAFF. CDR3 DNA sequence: TGCGGAGTGACAGCGAACACTGAAGCTTTCTTT.

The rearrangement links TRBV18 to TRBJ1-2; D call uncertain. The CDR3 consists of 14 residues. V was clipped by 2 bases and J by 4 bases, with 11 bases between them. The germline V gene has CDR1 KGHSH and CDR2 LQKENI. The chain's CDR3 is CASSPFEDSYGYTF. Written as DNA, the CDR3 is TGTGCCAGCTCACCATTTGAGGACTCCTATGGCTACACCTTC.

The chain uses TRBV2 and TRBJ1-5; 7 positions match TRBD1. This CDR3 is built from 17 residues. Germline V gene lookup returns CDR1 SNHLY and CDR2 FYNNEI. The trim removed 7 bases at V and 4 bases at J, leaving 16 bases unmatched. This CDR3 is CASNGPKGTDRNQPQHF. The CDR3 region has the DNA TGTGCCAGCAATGGCCCAAAGGGGACAGATCGTAATCAGCCCCAGCATTTT.

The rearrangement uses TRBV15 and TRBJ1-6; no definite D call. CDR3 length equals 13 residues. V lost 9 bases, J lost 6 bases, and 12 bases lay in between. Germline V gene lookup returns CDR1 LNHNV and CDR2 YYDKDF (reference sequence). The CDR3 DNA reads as TGTGCCACGAGTACTGGGCGTAATTCACCCCTCCACTTT. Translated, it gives CATSTGRNSPLHF.

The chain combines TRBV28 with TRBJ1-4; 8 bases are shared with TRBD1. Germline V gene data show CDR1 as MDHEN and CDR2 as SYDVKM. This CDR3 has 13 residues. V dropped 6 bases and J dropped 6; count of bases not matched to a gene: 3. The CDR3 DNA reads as TGTGCCAGCAGGGGACAGGAGCATGAAAAACTGTTTTTT. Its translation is CASRGQEHEKLFF.

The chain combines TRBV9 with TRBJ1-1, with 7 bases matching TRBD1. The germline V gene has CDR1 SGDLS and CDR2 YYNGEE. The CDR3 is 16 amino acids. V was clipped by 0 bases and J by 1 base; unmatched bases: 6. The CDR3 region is CASSVESRQGNTEAFF. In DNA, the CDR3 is TGTGCCAGCAGCGTAGAGTCTCGACAGGGGAACACTGAAGCTTTCTTT.